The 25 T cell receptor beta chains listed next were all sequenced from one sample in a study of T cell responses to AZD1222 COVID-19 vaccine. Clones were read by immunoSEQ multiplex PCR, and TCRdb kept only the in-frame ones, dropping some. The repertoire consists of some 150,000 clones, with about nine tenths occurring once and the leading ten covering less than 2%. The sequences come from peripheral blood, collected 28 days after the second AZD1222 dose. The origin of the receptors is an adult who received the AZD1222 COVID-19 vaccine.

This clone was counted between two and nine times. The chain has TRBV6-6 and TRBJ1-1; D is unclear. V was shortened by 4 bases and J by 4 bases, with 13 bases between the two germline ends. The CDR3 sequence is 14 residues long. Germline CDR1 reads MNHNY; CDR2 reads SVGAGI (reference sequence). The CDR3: CASSLERPITEAFF. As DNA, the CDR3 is TGTGCCAGCAGTTTGGAGCGACCGATCACTGAAGCTTTCTTT.

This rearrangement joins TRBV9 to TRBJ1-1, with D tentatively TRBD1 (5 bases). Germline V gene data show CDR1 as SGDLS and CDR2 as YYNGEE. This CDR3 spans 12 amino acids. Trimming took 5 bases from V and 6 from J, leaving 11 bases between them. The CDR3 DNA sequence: TGTGCCAGCAGTTTAGGAGGGGCTGAAGCTTTCTTT. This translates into CASSLGGAEAFF.

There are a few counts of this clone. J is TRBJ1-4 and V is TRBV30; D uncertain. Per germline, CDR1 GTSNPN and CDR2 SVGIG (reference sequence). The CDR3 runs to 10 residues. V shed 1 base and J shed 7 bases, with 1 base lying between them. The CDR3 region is CAWSGEKLFF. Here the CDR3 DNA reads TGTGCCTGGAGTGGTGAAAAACTGTTTTTT.

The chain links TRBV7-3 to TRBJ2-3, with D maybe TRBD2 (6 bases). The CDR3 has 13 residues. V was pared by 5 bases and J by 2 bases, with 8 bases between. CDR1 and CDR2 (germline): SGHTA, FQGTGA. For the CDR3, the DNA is TGTGCCAGCAGCCGGGACTTCACAGATACGCAGTATTTT. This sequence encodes CASSRDFTDTQYF. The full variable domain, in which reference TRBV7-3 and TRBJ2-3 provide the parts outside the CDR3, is GAGVSQTPSNKVTEKGKYVELRCDPISGHTALYWYRQSLGQGPEFLIYFQGTGAADDSGLPNDRFFAVRPEGSVSTLKIQRTERGDSAVYLCASSRDFTDTQYFGPGTRLTVL.

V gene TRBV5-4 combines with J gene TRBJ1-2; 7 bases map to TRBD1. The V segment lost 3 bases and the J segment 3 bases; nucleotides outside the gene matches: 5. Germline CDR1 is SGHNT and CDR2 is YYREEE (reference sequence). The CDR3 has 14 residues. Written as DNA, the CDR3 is TGTGCCAGCAGCTCGACAGGGACATACTATGGCTACACCTTC. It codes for CASSSTGTYYGYTF.

CDR3 sequence (DNA): TGCAGTGCCTTGGGGAGTACCCTCCACTTT. It is translated as CSALGSTLHF. This chain connects TRBV20-1 to TRBJ1-6; D uncertain. Trimming pared 6 bases from V and 14 bases from J, leaving 11 bases between. There are 10 residues in the CDR3. CDR1 and CDR2 (germline): DFQATT, SNEGSKA (reference sequence).

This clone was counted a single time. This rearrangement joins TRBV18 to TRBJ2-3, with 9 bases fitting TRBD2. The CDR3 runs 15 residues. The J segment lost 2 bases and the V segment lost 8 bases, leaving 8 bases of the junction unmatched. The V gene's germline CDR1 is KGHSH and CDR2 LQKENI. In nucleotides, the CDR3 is TGTGCCAGCCTCCCCCTAGCGGGATACACAGATACGCAGTATTTT. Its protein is CASLPLAGYTDTQYF.

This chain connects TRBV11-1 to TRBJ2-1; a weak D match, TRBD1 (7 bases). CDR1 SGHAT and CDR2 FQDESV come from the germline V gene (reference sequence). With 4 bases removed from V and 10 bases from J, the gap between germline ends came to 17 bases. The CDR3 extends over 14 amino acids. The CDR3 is CASSWTGSGGEQFF. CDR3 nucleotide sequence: TGTGCCAGCAGCTGGACAGGATCCGGGGGAGAGCAGTTCTTC. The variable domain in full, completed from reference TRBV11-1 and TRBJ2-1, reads EAEVAQSPRYKITEKSQAVAFWCDPISGHATLYWYRQILGQGPELLVQFQDESVVDDSQLPKDRFSAERLKGVDSTLKIQPAELGDSAMYLCASSWTGSGGEQFFGPGTRLTVL.

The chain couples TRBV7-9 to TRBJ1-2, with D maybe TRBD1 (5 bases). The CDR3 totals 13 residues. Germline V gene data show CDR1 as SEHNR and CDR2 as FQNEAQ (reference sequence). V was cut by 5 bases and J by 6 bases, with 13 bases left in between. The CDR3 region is CASSAQDIHGYTF. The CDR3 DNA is TGTGCCAGCAGCGCACAGGACATCCATGGCTACACCTTC.

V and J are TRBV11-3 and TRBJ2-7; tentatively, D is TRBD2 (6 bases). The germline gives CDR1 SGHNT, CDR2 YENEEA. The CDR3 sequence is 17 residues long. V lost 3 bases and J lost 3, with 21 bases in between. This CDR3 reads CASSFPAPGLTVYEQYF. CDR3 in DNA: TGTGCCAGCAGCTTTCCAGCACCGGGACTCACGGTCTACGAGCAGTACTTC.

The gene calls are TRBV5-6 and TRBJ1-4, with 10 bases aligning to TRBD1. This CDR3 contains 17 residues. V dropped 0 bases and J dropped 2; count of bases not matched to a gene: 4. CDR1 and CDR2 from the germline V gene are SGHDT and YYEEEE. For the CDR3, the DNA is TGTGCCAGCAGCTTGGCCGACAGGGGGCCCACTAATGAAAAACTGTTTTTT. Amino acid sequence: CASSLADRGPTNEKLFF.

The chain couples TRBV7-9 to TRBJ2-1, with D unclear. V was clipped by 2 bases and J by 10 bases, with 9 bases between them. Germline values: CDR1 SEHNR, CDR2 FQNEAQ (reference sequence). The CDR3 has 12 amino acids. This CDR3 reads CASSLRRREQFF. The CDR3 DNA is TGTGCCAGCAGCTTACGCCGGCGGGAGCAGTTCTTC.

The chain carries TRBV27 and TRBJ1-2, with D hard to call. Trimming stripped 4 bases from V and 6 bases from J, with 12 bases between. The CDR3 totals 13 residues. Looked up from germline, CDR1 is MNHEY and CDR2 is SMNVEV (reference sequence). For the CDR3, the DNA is TGTGCCAGCAGTTCTTTGGCCCTGAATGGCTACACCTTC. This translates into CASSSLALNGYTF.

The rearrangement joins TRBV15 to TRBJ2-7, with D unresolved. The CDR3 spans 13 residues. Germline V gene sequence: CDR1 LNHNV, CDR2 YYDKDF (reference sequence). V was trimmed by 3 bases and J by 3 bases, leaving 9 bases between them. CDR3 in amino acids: CATSSVIDYEQYF. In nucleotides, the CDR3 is TGTGCCACCAGCAGTGTCATTGACTACGAGCAGTACTTC.

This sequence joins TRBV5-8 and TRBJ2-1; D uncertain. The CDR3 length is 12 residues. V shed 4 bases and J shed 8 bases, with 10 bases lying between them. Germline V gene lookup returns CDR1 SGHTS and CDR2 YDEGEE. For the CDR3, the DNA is TGTGCCAGCAGCCTCTCCGAGGATGAGCAGTTCTTC. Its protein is CASSLSEDEQFF. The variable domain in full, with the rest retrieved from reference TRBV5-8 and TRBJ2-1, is EAGVTQSPTHLIKTRGQQATLRCSPISGHTSVYWYQQALGLGLQFLLWYDEGEERNRGNFPPRFSGRQFPNYSSELNVNALELEDSALYLCASSLSEDEQFFGPGTRLTVL.

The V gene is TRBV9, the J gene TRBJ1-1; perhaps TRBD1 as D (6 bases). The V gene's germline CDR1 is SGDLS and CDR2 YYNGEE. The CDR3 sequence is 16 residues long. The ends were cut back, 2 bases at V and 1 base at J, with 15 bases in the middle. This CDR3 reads CASSVVQDSANTEAFF. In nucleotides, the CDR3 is TGTGCCAGCAGCGTCGTCCAGGACAGCGCGAACACTGAAGCTTTCTTT.

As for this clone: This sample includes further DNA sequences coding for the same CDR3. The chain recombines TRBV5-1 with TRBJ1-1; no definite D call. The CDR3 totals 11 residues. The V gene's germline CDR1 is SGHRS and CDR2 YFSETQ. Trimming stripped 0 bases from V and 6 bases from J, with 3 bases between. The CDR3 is CASSLGPEAFF. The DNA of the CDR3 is TGCGCCAGCAGCTTGGGTCCTGAAGCTTTCTTT. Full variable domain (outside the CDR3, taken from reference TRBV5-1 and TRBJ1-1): KAGVTQTPRYLIKTRGQQVTLSCSPISGHRSVSWYQQTPGQGLQFLFEYFSETQRNKGNFPGRFSGRQFSNSRSEMNVSTLELGDSALYLCASSLGPEAFFGQGTRLTVV.

For the CDR3, the DNA is TGCAGCGTTGGAGAACAGGTCGGGAGAGGCTACACCTTC. Translation gives CSVGEQVGRGYTF. The chain has TRBV29-1 and TRBJ1-2; tentative D call: TRBD1 (5 bases). Per the germline V gene, CDR1 is SQVTM and CDR2 is ANQGSEA. This CDR3 region has 13 residues. V lost 4 bases and J lost 8, with 17 bases in between.

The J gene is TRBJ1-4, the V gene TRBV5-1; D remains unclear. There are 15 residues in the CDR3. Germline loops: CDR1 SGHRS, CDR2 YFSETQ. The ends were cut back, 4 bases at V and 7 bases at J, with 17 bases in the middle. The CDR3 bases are TGCGCCAGCAGCCAGAACTTCGTCCACGGTGAAAAACTGTTTTTT. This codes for CASSQNFVHGEKLFF.

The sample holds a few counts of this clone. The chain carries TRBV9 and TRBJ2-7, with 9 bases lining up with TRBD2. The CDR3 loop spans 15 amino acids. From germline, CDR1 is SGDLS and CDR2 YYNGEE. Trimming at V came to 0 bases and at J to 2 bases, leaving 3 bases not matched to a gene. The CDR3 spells CASSVGSGSPYEQYF. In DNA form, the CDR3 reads TGTGCCAGCAGCGTAGGTAGCGGGAGTCCCTACGAGCAGTACTTC.

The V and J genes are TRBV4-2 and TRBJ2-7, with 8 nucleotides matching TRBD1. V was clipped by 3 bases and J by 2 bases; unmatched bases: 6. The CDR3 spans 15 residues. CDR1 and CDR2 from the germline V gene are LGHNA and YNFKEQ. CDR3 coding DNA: TGTGCCAGCAGCCAGAACAGACAGGGGCCCTACGAGCAGTACTTC. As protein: CASSQNRQGPYEQYF.

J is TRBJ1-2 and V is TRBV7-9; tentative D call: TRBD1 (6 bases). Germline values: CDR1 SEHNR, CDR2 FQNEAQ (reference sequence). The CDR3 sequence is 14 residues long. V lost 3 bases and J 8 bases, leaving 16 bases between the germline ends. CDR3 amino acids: CASSFRGGLGGYTF. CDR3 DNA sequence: TGTGCCAGCAGCTTCCGCGGGGGGCTAGGAGGCTACACCTTC. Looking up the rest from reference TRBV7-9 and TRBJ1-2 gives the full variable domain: DTGVSQNPRHKITKRGQNVTFRCDPISEHNRLYWYRQTLGQGPEFLTYFQNEAQLEKSRLLSDRFSAERPKGSFSTLEIQRTEQGDSAMYLCASSFRGGLGGYTFGSGTRLTVV.

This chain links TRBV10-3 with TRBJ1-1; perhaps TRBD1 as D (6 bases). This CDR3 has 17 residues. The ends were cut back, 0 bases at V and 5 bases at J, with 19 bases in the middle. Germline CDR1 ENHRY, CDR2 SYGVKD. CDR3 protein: CAISESVGGRGGTEAFF. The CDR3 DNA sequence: TGTGCCATCAGTGAGTCCGTCGGGGGCCGGGGGGGTACTGAAGCTTTCTTT.

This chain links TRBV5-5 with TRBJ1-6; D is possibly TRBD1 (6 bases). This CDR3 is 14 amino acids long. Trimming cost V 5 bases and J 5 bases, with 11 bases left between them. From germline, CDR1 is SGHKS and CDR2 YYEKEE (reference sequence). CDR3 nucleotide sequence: TGTGCCAGCAGAGTAGGGGGGAATAATTCACCCCTCCACTTT. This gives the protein CASRVGGNNSPLHF.

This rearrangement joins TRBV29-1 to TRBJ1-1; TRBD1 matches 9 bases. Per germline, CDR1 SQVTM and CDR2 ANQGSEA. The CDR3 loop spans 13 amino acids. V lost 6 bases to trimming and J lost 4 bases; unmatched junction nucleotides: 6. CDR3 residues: CSVGQGTSTEAFF. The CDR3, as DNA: TGCAGCGTGGGACAGGGAACGAGCACTGAAGCTTTCTTT.